A selection of T cell receptor beta chains follows, all from one sample in a study of T cell responses to AZD1222 COVID-19 vaccine. Profiled with immunoSEQ multiplex PCR; TCRdb holds only in-frame clones, not every one. The table shows 90,000 to 120,000 clones, with about 89% occurring only once. The specimen comprised peripheral blood, sampled on day 0 of AZD1222 vaccination. The receptors originated from an adult in good health. The CDR3 runs from the conserved cysteine through the conserved F or W. The D gene is left open where the match is weak. Size tells how often a clone was seen (once, few, many) or the class of an expanded clone, and some rows leave it out.

d_call	v_call	clone_size	j_call	cdr3_nt	cdr3_aa
NA	TRBV2	NA	TRBJ2-6	TGTGCCAGCAGTGAATTACAGCCCGTGGCCAACGTCCTGACTTTC	CASSELQPVANVLTF
NA	TRBV5-4	NA	TRBJ1-2	TGTGCCAGCAGCCTAGGACAGTCAGCGTACTATGGCTACACCTTC	CASSLGQSAYYGYTF
NA	TRBV12-5	NA	TRBJ1-2	TGTGCTAGTGGGGGGGAAGGGATTAACTATGGCTACACCTTC	CASGGEGINYGYTF
NA	TRBV9	once	TRBJ2-2	TGTGCCAGCGGTGCACAAGCGGACCTCACCGGGGAGCTGTTTTTT	CASGAQADLTGELFF
NA	TRBV11-2	NA	TRBJ2-5	TGTGCCAGCAGCTTAATTCGACCGCGAGTGACCCAGTACTTC	CASSLIRPRVTQYF
NA	TRBV19	NA	TRBJ2-3	TGTGCCAGTAGTATGAGGCCCAGTGATACGCAGTATTTT	CASSMRPSDTQYF
NA	TRBV6-5	NA	TRBJ1-5	TGTGCCAGCAGTTTGAACCGGGACCGATATCAGCCCCAGCATTTT	CASSLNRDRYQPQHF
TRBD1	TRBV5-1	NA	TRBJ2-3	TGCGCCAGCTCTCCGCGGACAGGGGGCACAGATACGCAGTATTTT	CASSPRTGGTDTQYF
NA	TRBV7-2	NA	TRBJ2-7	TGTGCCAGCAGCTTGATAGCTAACGGGGACGAGCAGTACTTC	CASSLIANGDEQYF
NA	TRBV7-2	NA	TRBJ2-2	TGTGCCAGCAGCCCTGGCATCGGGGCCGGGGAGCTGTTTTTT	CASSPGIGAGELFF
NA	TRBV25-1	NA	TRBJ2-2	TGTGCCAGCAGTGAATTCCAGGGGGGAACCACCGGGGAGCTGTTTTTT	CASSEFQGGTTGELFF
NA	TRBV14	once	TRBJ2-1	TGTGCCAGCAGCCAAGTTGGGAGGAATGAGCAGTTCTTC	CASSQVGRNEQFF
NA	TRBV7-8	NA	TRBJ1-1	TGTGCCAGCAGCCGAACAGGGTTCACTGAAGCTTTCTTT	CASSRTGFTEAFF
TRBD2	TRBV5-1	NA	TRBJ2-5	TGCGCCAGCAGCGGCAACCGAGCGGGACAAGAGACCCAGTACTTC	CASSGNRAGQETQYF
NA	TRBV12-5	NA	TRBJ1-4	TGTGCTAGTGGCCCCACGAGGGGGGGATATAATGAAAAACTGTTTTTT	CASGPTRGGYNEKLFF
NA	TRBV30	NA	TRBJ1-3	TGTGCCTGGACCCTCGGGGGGGGGCCTGGAAACACCATATATTTT	CAWTLGGGPGNTIYF
NA	TRBV5-1	few	TRBJ2-5	TGCGCCAGCAGCTTAGGACTGGCGGGAGAGACCCAGTACTTC	CASSLGLAGETQYF
TRBD1	TRBV7-3	NA	TRBJ2-3	TGTGCCAGCAGCTTAACTCGGGACAGGGGATCAGATACGCAGTATTTT	CASSLTRDRGSDTQYF
TRBD1	TRBV2	NA	TRBJ1-2	TGTGCCAGCAGTGGGGACAGGGAGGGAGCTAACTATGGCTACACCTTC	CASSGDREGANYGYTF
TRBD1	TRBV11-3	NA	TRBJ1-1	TGTGCCAGCAGCCTCAGGGGGGGGGCTGAAGCTTTCTTT	CASSLRGGAEAFF
NA	TRBV5-4	NA	TRBJ2-1	TGTGCCAGCAGCCCATCCACGGGGGTGAGATACAATGAGCAGTTCTTC	CASSPSTGVRYNEQFF
NA	TRBV21-1	NA	TRBJ1-2	TGTGCCCTCCCGGGGGCGGGCTATGGCTACACCTTC	CALPGAGYGYTF
TRBD1	TRBV2	NA	TRBJ1-4	TGTGCCAGCAGTGCGAGGGGGCCAGCAACTAATGAAAAACTGTTTTTT	CASSARGPATNEKLFF
NA	TRBV2	NA	TRBJ1-2	TGTGCCAGCAGTCCGGGGCAGAGAGAAAGTTCGGGCTACACCTTC	CASSPGQRESSGYTF
NA	TRBV5-1	NA	TRBJ2-1	TGCGCCAGCAGCTTGGGGGCGGACAATGAGCAGTTCTTC	CASSLGADNEQFF
NA	TRBV15	NA	TRBJ1-5	TGTGCCACCAGCCTCCCCGACCGAAATCAGCCCCAGCATTTT	CATSLPDRNQPQHF
NA	TRBV2	NA	TRBJ1-1	TGTGCCAGCACCGGGGGACTCGTGAACACTGAAGCTTTCTTT	CASTGGLVNTEAFF
NA	TRBV19	NA	TRBJ2-2	TGTGCCAGTAGTATGCCAGGGACCTACACCGGGGAGCTGTTTTTT	CASSMPGTYTGELFF
NA	TRBV7-2	once	TRBJ1-6	TGTGCCAGCAGCTTAGTCTCAGGCGGAGGGATGGCACCCCTCCACTTT	CASSLVSGGGMAPLHF
NA	TRBV28	few	TRBJ2-6	TGTGCCAGCAGTGTCTACTCTGGGGCCAACGTCCTGACTTTC	CASSVYSGANVLTF
NA	TRBV4-3	NA	TRBJ1-4	TGCGCCAGCAGCCCGAGGGGGGCCGCCGGGGGGTTTAATGAAAAACTGTTTTTT	CASSPRGAAGGFNEKLFF
TRBD2	TRBV7-9	NA	TRBJ2-5	TGTGCCAGCAGCTTATTACAGCGGGGAGAGACCCAGTACTTC	CASSLLQRGETQYF
NA	TRBV7-3	NA	TRBJ1-1	TGTGCCAGCAGCTTAGAGTCGAACACTGAAGCTTTCTTT	CASSLESNTEAFF
TRBD1	TRBV30	NA	TRBJ1-5	TGTGCCTGGGATACGGGACAGGGGGACAATCAGCCCCAGCATTTT	CAWDTGQGDNQPQHF
NA	TRBV7-3	few	TRBJ1-2	TGTGCCAGCAGCTTAAGCCCGAATAAGGGCTACACCTTC	CASSLSPNKGYTF
TRBD1	TRBV11-2	once	TRBJ1-2	TGTGCCAGCAGCGCGACAGGGAGGCCTGATGGCTACACCTTC	CASSATGRPDGYTF
NA	TRBV7-3	once	TRBJ2-5	TGTGCCAGCAGCCGCGGACAGAAAGAGACCCAGTACTTC	CASSRGQKETQYF
TRBD2	TRBV6-2/TRBV6-3	NA	TRBJ2-1	TGTGCCAGCAGTTACCGTCGCGGGAGTGAGGTGTACAATGAGCAGTTCTTC	CASSYRRGSEVYNEQFF
TRBD2	TRBV7-6	NA	TRBJ2-1	TGTGCCAGCAGCTCCGGGACTAGCGGTCTAAGCTCCTACAATGAGCAGTTCTTC	CASSSGTSGLSSYNEQFF
NA	TRBV2	NA	TRBJ1-2	TGTGCCAGCAGTGAAGCCGGGACTCAGTATGGCTACACCTTC	CASSEAGTQYGYTF
TRBD1	TRBV5-1	few	TRBJ1-6	TGCGCCAGCAGCCGGGACAGAGGAAATTCACCCCTCCACTTT	CASSRDRGNSPLHF
NA	TRBV4-2	NA	TRBJ2-7	TGTGCCAGCAGCCAAGATGCAGCCTACGAGCAGTACTTC	CASSQDAAYEQYF
NA	TRBV5-1	once	TRBJ2-5	TGCGCCAGCAGTCCCGGAGGGGGGTATCAAGAGACCCAGTACTTC	CASSPGGGYQETQYF
NA	TRBV28	few	TRBJ1-1	TGTGCCAGCAGTTTAGGGGTGCGGGTTAACACTGAAGCTTTCTTT	CASSLGVRVNTEAFF
TRBD2	TRBV14	NA	TRBJ2-3	TGTGCCAGCAGCCTTCGACTAGCGGGAGTAGATACGCAGTATTTT	CASSLRLAGVDTQYF
TRBD1	TRBV30	NA	TRBJ1-5	TGTGCCTGGAGTGTACGGACAGGACCCTCGGGGTGGAATCAGCCCCAGCATTTT	CAWSVRTGPSGWNQPQHF
NA	TRBV5-8	NA	TRBJ1-6	TGTGCCACAATGTCCGAAAGCTCCTATAATTCACCCCTCCACTTT	CATMSESSYNSPLHF
TRBD1	TRBV4-2	NA	TRBJ1-2	TGTGCCAGCAGCCAAGACAGACAGGGACTTTTCGGCTACACCTTC	CASSQDRQGLFGYTF
TRBD1	TRBV3-1/TRBV3-2	NA	TRBJ1-2	TGTGCCAGCAGCCCATTACAGGGGACGGGGGGCTACACCTTC	CASSPLQGTGGYTF
NA	TRBV4-1	NA	TRBJ1-2	TGCGCCAGCAGCCAAACCAACTACCGGGACACCAAACGTGGCTACACCTTC	CASSQTNYRDTKRGYTF
TRBD2	TRBV29-1	once	TRBJ2-1	TGCAGCGTTGGGGTGGGACTAGCGGGAGCAGCGAATGAGCAGTTCTTC	CSVGVGLAGAANEQFF
TRBD1	TRBV12-5	NA	TRBJ2-2	TGTGCTAGTGCCCAACTCCGGGACAGGGGGCGAACCGGGGAGCTGTTTTTT	CASAQLRDRGRTGELFF
TRBD2	TRBV19	NA	TRBJ2-1	TGTGCCAGTAGTAGGCGGGAGTTTGAGCAGTTCTTC	CASSRREFEQFF
NA	TRBV5-6	NA	TRBJ1-5	TGTGCCAGCAGCTTGGGACCCAATCAGCCCCAGCATTTT	CASSLGPNQPQHF
TRBD1	TRBV5-5	NA	TRBJ1-1	TGTGCCAGCAGGAGACAGGGAGACACTGAAGCTTTCTTT	CASRRQGDTEAFF
NA	TRBV6-5	NA	TRBJ1-2	TGTGCCAGCAGTAATTCAGGGAATGGCTACACCTTC	CASSNSGNGYTF
TRBD1	TRBV19	NA	TRBJ2-1	TGTGCCAGTAGTATCCGGGACAGGGGCCTAGTAGGCTCCTACAATGAGCAGTTCTTC	CASSIRDRGLVGSYNEQFF
NA	TRBV30	once	TRBJ2-3	TGTGCCTGGAAAGCGACCGGGGCAGATACGCAGTATTTT	CAWKATGADTQYF
TRBD2	TRBV29-1	few	TRBJ2-7	TGCAGCGTTGAAGATCAGGTCTCGCAGGGCGGGAGGTCCTCCTACGAGCAGTACTTC	CSVEDQVSQGGRSSYEQYF